The T cell receptor beta chain described here comes from a study of cytomegalovirus exposure and HLA in healthy donors. Study context: Earlier, about 179 million T cells were analyzed, and some 120 million unique TCR beta sequences were found among them.

The PCR ran on 60 Vbeta and 13 Jbeta primers. Generated by immunoSEQ multiplex PCR, the TCRdb table keeps only in-frame clones and is missing some. The data contain about 140,000 clones, about four fifths of them seen just once; the ten biggest clones take up around 4.3%. Note on this clone: The antigen is not known.

Germline CDR1 reads SGHDT; CDR2 reads YYEEEE. The CDR3 spans 16 residues. V was shortened by 4 bases and J by 1 base, with 17 bases between the two germline ends. General study results and limits: For most TCR beta V segments, an earlier analysis put the productive rate at about 87% or about 30% of the time.

The specimen sequenced was PBMCs. The chain is built from TRBV5-6 and TRBJ2-5; tentative D call: TRBD2 (5 bases). The source of this sequence is a man aged 35 to 55 in good health and CMV-seronegative. CDR3 sequence: CASSGEYRVAQETQYF. The CDR3 nucleotides are TGTGCCAGCAGCGGGGAGTATCGGGTAGCCCAAGAGACCCAGTACTTC.